This is a list of T cell receptor beta chains from one sample in a study of T-cell reconstitution after alpha-beta-depleted transplantation in children. In TCRdb, the PCR reads were re-called with MiXCR into one record per CDR3 protein. Of about 340,000 distinct CDR3 sequences listed, 9% to 12% are singletons. The sequencing here drew on PBMCs from the stem cell graft donor, taken from the stem cell graft. The receptors derive from a human donor who donated a stem cell graft to a child with acute lymphoblastic leukemia. CDR3s include the opening cysteine and the closing phenylalanine or tryptophan. A D gene is named only where the DNA matches it firmly. Expanded clones are given a class, and other clones once, few, many or no size at all.

v_gene: TRBV20-1
abundance: many
d_gene: TRBD1
j_gene: TRBJ2-1
CDR3aa: CSARMADRADNEQFF
CDR3nt: TGCAGTGCTAGAATGGCAGACAGGGCGGACAATGAGCAGTTCTTC

v_gene: TRBV28
abundance: few
d_gene: TRBD2
j_gene: TRBJ2-7
CDR3aa: CASSSRRLAGGLPIYEQYF
CDR3nt: TGTGCCAGCAGTTCCAGAAGACTAGCGGGAGGACTACCCATCTACGAGCAGTACTTC

v_gene: TRBV28
abundance: many
d_gene: TRBD2
j_gene: TRBJ2-1
CDR3aa: CAMGTSGNEQFF
CDR3nt: TGTGCCATGGGGACTAGCGGCAATGAGCAGTTCTTC

v_gene: TRBV10-2
abundance: few
d_gene: TRBD2
j_gene: TRBJ2-5
CDR3aa: CASSDPASGSQETQYF
CDR3nt: TGCGCCAGCAGTGACCCGGCTAGCGGGAGCCAAGAGACCCAGTACTTC

v_gene: TRBV20-1
abundance: few
d_gene: NA
j_gene: TRBJ2-1
CDR3aa: CSALRSVSSYNEQFF
CDR3nt: TGCAGTGCTCTTAGGTCCGTGAGCTCCTACAATGAGCAGTTCTTC

v_gene: TRBV12-3/TRBV12-4
abundance: many
d_gene: TRBD2
j_gene: TRBJ2-7
CDR3aa: CASSWTGTSGSYEQYF
CDR3nt: TGTGCCAGCAGCTGGACAGGGACTAGCGGGAGCTACGAGCAGTACTTC

v_gene: TRBV28
abundance: few
d_gene: TRBD1
j_gene: TRBJ2-7
CDR3aa: CASSSYDRDYEQYF
CDR3nt: TGTGCCAGCAGTTCTTACGACAGGGACTACGAGCAGTACTTC

v_gene: TRBV29-1
abundance: NA
d_gene: TRBD1
j_gene: TRBJ2-5
CDR3aa: CSVEDRGYSGTGTQYF
CDR3nt: TGCAGCGTTGAGGACAGGGGTTACAGCGGGACCGGGACCCAGTACTTC

v_gene: TRBV7-2
abundance: NA
d_gene: NA
j_gene: TRBJ2-5
CDR3aa: CASSLAPPRVSETQYF
CDR3nt: TGTGCCAGCAGCTTAGCCCCCCCTAGGGTGTCGGAGACCCAGTACTTC

v_gene: TRBV15
abundance: few
d_gene: NA
j_gene: TRBJ2-7
CDR3aa: CATSGSAGDSYEQYF
CDR3nt: TGTGCCACCAGCGGGTCGGCAGGCGACTCCTACGAGCAGTACTTC

v_gene: TRBV12-3/TRBV12-4
abundance: many
d_gene: NA
j_gene: TRBJ2-2
CDR3aa: CASSWASGTGELFF
CDR3nt: TGTGCCAGCAGTTGGGCCAGCGGGACCGGGGAGCTGTTTTTT

v_gene: TRBV11-2
abundance: NA
d_gene: NA
j_gene: TRBJ1-1
CDR3aa: CASSHYRVTEAFF
CDR3nt: TGTGCCAGCAGCCATTACAGGGTAACTGAAGCTTTCTTT

v_gene: TRBV27
abundance: NA
d_gene: NA
j_gene: TRBJ1-5
CDR3aa: CASSPTTGINQPQHF
CDR3nt: TGTGCCAGCAGTCCAACAACAGGTATCAATCAGCCCCAGCATTTT

v_gene: TRBV4-2
abundance: NA
d_gene: TRBD1
j_gene: TRBJ2-7
CDR3aa: CASTQATLQGYEQYF
CDR3nt: TGTGCCAGCACCCAAGCTACGCTACAGGGGTACGAGCAGTACTTC

v_gene: TRBV12-3/TRBV12-4
abundance: few
d_gene: NA
j_gene: TRBJ1-1
CDR3aa: CASSHLYAEKNTEAFF
CDR3nt: TGTGCCAGCAGTCACCTTTACGCAGAAAAAAACACTGAAGCTTTCTTT

v_gene: TRBV7-6
abundance: NA
d_gene: TRBD1
j_gene: TRBJ1-1
CDR3aa: CASSPNRGLRNTEAFF
CDR3nt: TGTGCCAGCAGCCCCAACAGGGGGCTTAGGAACACTGAAGCTTTCTTT

v_gene: TRBV7-9
abundance: few
d_gene: NA
j_gene: TRBJ2-5
CDR3aa: CASQGSYQETQYF
CDR3nt: TGTGCCAGCCAGGGCTCGTACCAAGAGACCCAGTACTTC

v_gene: TRBV20-1
abundance: few
d_gene: NA
j_gene: TRBJ2-1
CDR3aa: CSARRWDNEQFF
CDR3nt: TGCAGTGCTAGGAGGTGGGACAATGAGCAGTTCTTC

v_gene: TRBV7-2
abundance: NA
d_gene: NA
j_gene: TRBJ2-7
CDR3aa: CASSLSGKGSYEQYF
CDR3nt: TGTGCCAGCAGCTTATCGGGGAAGGGGTCCTACGAGCAGTACTTC

v_gene: TRBV18
abundance: NA
d_gene: TRBD1
j_gene: TRBJ2-5
CDR3aa: CASSPGTGDGETQYF
CDR3nt: TGTGCCAGCTCACCGGGGACAGGGGATGGAGAGACCCAGTACTTC

v_gene: TRBV5-1
abundance: few
d_gene: NA
j_gene: TRBJ2-5
CDR3aa: CASSPDMNEETQYF
CDR3nt: TGCGCCAGCAGCCCGGACATGAATGAAGAGACCCAGTACTTC

v_gene: TRBV3-1
abundance: NA
d_gene: NA
j_gene: TRBJ2-5
CDR3aa: CASSPRGASGQETQYF
CDR3nt: TGTGCCAGCAGCCCAAGGGGGGCTAGCGGCCAAGAGACCCAGTACTTC

v_gene: TRBV7-2
abundance: few
d_gene: NA
j_gene: TRBJ2-7
CDR3aa: CASSPTTQGEQYF
CDR3nt: TGTGCCAGCAGCCCTACTACCCAGGGCGAGCAGTACTTC

v_gene: TRBV7-8
abundance: NA
d_gene: TRBD1
j_gene: TRBJ2-1
CDR3aa: CASSAGGHEQFF
CDR3nt: TGTGCCAGCAGTGCAGGGGGCCATGAGCAGTTCTTC

v_gene: TRBV4-1
abundance: NA
d_gene: NA
j_gene: TRBJ2-2
CDR3aa: CASSRSSNTGELFF
CDR3nt: TGCGCCAGCAGCCGAAGTTCGAACACCGGGGAGCTGTTTTTT

v_gene: TRBV21-1
abundance: many
d_gene: NA
j_gene: TRBJ1-3
CDR3aa: CASCRPRSGNTIYF
CDR3nt: TGTGCCAGCTGCCGACCCCGCTCTGGAAACACCATATATTTT

v_gene: TRBV11-3
abundance: NA
d_gene: NA
j_gene: TRBJ2-7
CDR3aa: CASSLGATGPDSYEQYF
CDR3nt: TGTGCCAGCAGCTTAGGAGCTACGGGCCCGGACTCCTACGAGCAGTACTTC

v_gene: TRBV29-1
abundance: few
d_gene: TRBD2
j_gene: TRBJ2-7
CDR3aa: CSVGTSGHFEQYF
CDR3nt: TGCAGCGTTGGGACTAGCGGACACTTCGAGCAGTACTTC

v_gene: TRBV20-1
abundance: few
d_gene: TRBD2
j_gene: TRBJ2-1
CDR3aa: CSARDKGLAGVSYNEQFF
CDR3nt: TGCAGTGCTAGAGATAAGGGACTAGCGGGAGTCTCCTACAATGAGCAGTTCTTC

v_gene: TRBV5-1
abundance: many
d_gene: NA
j_gene: TRBJ2-1
CDR3aa: CASSLLDYNEQFF
CDR3nt: TGCGCCAGCAGCTTATTGGACTACAATGAGCAGTTCTTC

v_gene: TRBV29-1
abundance: few
d_gene: NA
j_gene: TRBJ2-7
CDR3aa: CSVDWGSEQYF
CDR3nt: TGCAGCGTTGATTGGGGATCCGAGCAGTACTTC

v_gene: TRBV2
abundance: few
d_gene: TRBD1
j_gene: TRBJ2-7
CDR3aa: CASSPGQGQYF
CDR3nt: TGTGCCAGCAGTCCGGGACAGGGGCAGTACTTC

v_gene: TRBV28
abundance: NA
d_gene: NA
j_gene: TRBJ2-4
CDR3aa: CASRSGGAKNIQYF
CDR3nt: TGTGCCAGCAGATCCGGGGGAGCCAAAAACATTCAGTACTTC

v_gene: TRBV4-1
abundance: many
d_gene: NA
j_gene: TRBJ2-1
CDR3aa: CASSQDPGNEQFF
CDR3nt: TGCGCCAGCAGCCAAGATCCAGGCAATGAGCAGTTCTTC

v_gene: TRBV12-3/TRBV12-4
abundance: NA
d_gene: NA
j_gene: TRBJ2-3
CDR3aa: CASSPSGGQIADTQYF
CDR3nt: TGTGCCAGCAGCCCATCCGGGGGACAAATAGCAGATACGCAGTATTTT

v_gene: TRBV7-2
abundance: many
d_gene: TRBD2
j_gene: TRBJ2-3
CDR3aa: CASSRSLAVTDTQYF
CDR3nt: TGTGCCAGCAGCCGGTCCCTAGCGGTCACAGATACGCAGTATTTT

v_gene: TRBV21-1
abundance: NA
d_gene: NA
j_gene: TRBJ2-3
CDR3aa: CASSKEGSAANTDTQYF
CDR3nt: TGTGCCAGCAGCAAAGAGGGCAGTGCCGCTAACACAGATACGCAGTATTTT

v_gene: TRBV7-2
abundance: NA
d_gene: TRBD1
j_gene: TRBJ1-5
CDR3aa: CASSRDRWDQPQHF
CDR3nt: TGTGCCAGCAGCCGGGACAGATGGGACCAGCCCCAGCATTTT

v_gene: TRBV10-2
abundance: NA
d_gene: NA
j_gene: TRBJ1-2
CDR3aa: CASSATYTGYYGYTF
CDR3nt: TGCGCCAGCAGCGCAACCTACACAGGGTACTATGGCTACACCTTC

v_gene: TRBV3-1
abundance: NA
d_gene: NA
j_gene: TRBJ1-5
CDR3aa: CASSRGRQQPQHF
CDR3nt: TGTGCCAGCAGTCGTGGCAGACAACAGCCCCAGCATTTT

v_gene: TRBV6-1
abundance: NA
d_gene: TRBD1
j_gene: TRBJ2-7
CDR3aa: CASRAGQGVYEQYF
CDR3nt: TGTGCCAGCAGGGCGGGACAGGGAGTATACGAGCAGTACTTC

v_gene: TRBV9
abundance: few
d_gene: TRBD1
j_gene: TRBJ2-2
CDR3aa: CASSSAGTATGELFF
CDR3nt: TGTGCCAGCAGCTCGGCCGGGACAGCGACCGGGGAGCTGTTTTTT

v_gene: TRBV6-5
abundance: few
d_gene: NA
j_gene: TRBJ2-1
CDR3aa: CASSYSRNPSSHNEQFF
CDR3nt: TGTGCCAGCAGTTACTCTAGAAACCCCTCCTCCCACAATGAGCAGTTCTTC

v_gene: TRBV12-2
abundance: few
d_gene: NA
j_gene: TRBJ2-5
CDR3aa: CASRLGPIWTQYF
CDR3nt: TGTGCAAGTCGCTTAGGCCCGATATGGACCCAGTACTTC

v_gene: TRBV28
abundance: many
d_gene: NA
j_gene: TRBJ2-1
CDR3aa: CASSSQGLPDNEQFF
CDR3nt: TGTGCCAGCAGTTCACAGGGACTCCCGGACAATGAGCAGTTCTTC

v_gene: TRBV20-1
abundance: few
d_gene: TRBD2
j_gene: TRBJ2-3
CDR3aa: CSAQSSGRADTQYF
CDR3nt: TGCAGTGCCCAATCTAGCGGGAGAGCAGATACGCAGTATTTT

v_gene: TRBV27
abundance: NA
d_gene: TRBD2
j_gene: TRBJ2-1
CDR3aa: CASSDGTSNPFNEQFF
CDR3nt: TGTGCCAGCAGTGACGGGACTAGCAACCCATTCAATGAGCAGTTCTTC

v_gene: TRBV7-8
abundance: many
d_gene: NA
j_gene: TRBJ2-7
CDR3aa: CASSLASRVGGLSYEQYF
CDR3nt: TGTGCCAGCAGCTTAGCTTCCCGGGTGGGGGGGCTAAGCTACGAGCAGTACTTC

v_gene: TRBV5-5
abundance: few
d_gene: TRBD1
j_gene: TRBJ1-1
CDR3aa: CASSLEVRGTGRDTEAFF
CDR3nt: TGTGCCAGCAGCTTGGAGGTCAGGGGGACAGGCAGGGACACTGAAGCTTTCTTT

v_gene: TRBV27
abundance: few
d_gene: NA
j_gene: TRBJ2-3
CDR3aa: CASSYLSPADTQYF
CDR3nt: TGTGCCAGCAGTTATCTATCGCCCGCAGATACGCAGTATTTT

v_gene: TRBV27
abundance: few
d_gene: TRBD1
j_gene: TRBJ2-5
CDR3aa: CASRTGGAWETQYF
CDR3nt: TGTGCCAGCAGAACAGGGGGCGCGTGGGAGACCCAGTACTTC

v_gene: TRBV7-8
abundance: NA
d_gene: NA
j_gene: TRBJ1-4
CDR3aa: CASSSQGNSEKLFF
CDR3nt: TGTGCCAGCAGCTCCCAGGGTAATAGCGAAAAACTGTTTTTT

v_gene: TRBV12-3/TRBV12-4
abundance: many
d_gene: TRBD1
j_gene: TRBJ2-7
CDR3aa: CASSFGTGGAYEQYF
CDR3nt: TGTGCCAGCAGTTTCGGGACAGGGGGGGCCTACGAGCAGTACTTC

v_gene: TRBV15
abundance: NA
d_gene: NA
j_gene: TRBJ2-7
CDR3aa: CATSRDSARGVEQYF
CDR3nt: TGTGCCACCAGCAGAGATTCCGCCAGGGGAGTGGAGCAGTACTTC

v_gene: TRBV20-1
abundance: many
d_gene: TRBD2
j_gene: TRBJ2-3
CDR3aa: CSAIHAGALRDTQYF
CDR3nt: TGCAGTGCTATCCATGCGGGAGCGTTGAGAGATACGCAGTATTTT

v_gene: TRBV18
abundance: few
d_gene: NA
j_gene: TRBJ1-3
CDR3aa: CASSTGGQSGNTIYF
CDR3nt: TGTGCCAGCTCAACGGGGGGACAATCTGGAAACACCATATATTTT

v_gene: TRBV28
abundance: NA
d_gene: NA
j_gene: TRBJ2-3
CDR3aa: CASRGGTFNTDTQYF
CDR3nt: TGTGCCAGCAGGGGCGGGACTTTTAACACAGATACGCAGTATTTT